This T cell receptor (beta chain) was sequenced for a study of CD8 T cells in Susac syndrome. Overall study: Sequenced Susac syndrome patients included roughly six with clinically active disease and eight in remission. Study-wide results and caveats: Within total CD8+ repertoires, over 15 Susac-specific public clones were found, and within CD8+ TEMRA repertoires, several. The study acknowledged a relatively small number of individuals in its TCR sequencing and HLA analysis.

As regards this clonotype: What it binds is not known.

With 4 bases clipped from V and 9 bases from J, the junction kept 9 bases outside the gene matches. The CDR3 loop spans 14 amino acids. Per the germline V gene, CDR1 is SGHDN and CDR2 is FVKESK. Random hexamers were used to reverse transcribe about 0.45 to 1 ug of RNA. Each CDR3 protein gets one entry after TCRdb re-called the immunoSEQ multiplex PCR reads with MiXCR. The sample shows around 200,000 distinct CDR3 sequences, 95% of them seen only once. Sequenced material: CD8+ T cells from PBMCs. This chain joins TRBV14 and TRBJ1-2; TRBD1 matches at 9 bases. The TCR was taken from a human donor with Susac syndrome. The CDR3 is CASSPITGTGSYTF. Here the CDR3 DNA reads TGTGCCAGCAGCCCGATCACCGGGACAGGGAGCTACACCTTC.